This TCR beta chain was sequenced for a study of radiation and T cells in renal cell carcinoma. Study-wide findings and caveats: Top tumor clonotypes rose in blood 2 weeks post-radiation, then contracted.

Produced via immunoSEQ multiplex PCR; TCRdb's table is partial and in-frame only. The table has just under 150,000 clones, 80% to 90% seen once. A remark on this clone: The antigen is not known.

Time point denoted: blood 4 weeks post-SBRT, at nephrectomy. Specified treatment: 15 Gy SBRT to primary tumor, nephrectomy 4 weeks later. V lost 4 bases and J lost 2, with 15 bases in between. Germline V gene lookup returns CDR1 SGHDT and CDR2 YYEEEE. There are 15 residues in the CDR3. This TCR was sampled from a woman in her forties or fifties with renal cell carcinoma. The source was blood, collected from a patient whose treatment included radiotherapy and nephrectomy. The rearrangement uses TRBV5-6 and TRBJ2-5; no clear D gene. CDR3 sequence (DNA): TGTGCCAGCAGCCTAAGAGTGGACGGGCAAGAGACCCAGTACTTC. Translated: CASSLRVDGQETQYF.